This T cell receptor (beta chain) emerged from a study of shared clonotypes between healthy human individuals. Across the study: CD4 naive cells filled three plates per donor, CD4 memory three, CD8 naive two and CD8 memory one.

The study enrolled healthy HIV-negative adults without recent acute infections or vaccinations as donors. Clones were sequenced by immunoSEQ multiplex PCR, and TCRdb holds only the in-frame ones, with some missing. The sample yields roughly 500,000 clones, roughly 95% seen once. CDR1 and CDR2 from the germline V gene are MDHEN and SYDVKM. The ends lost 7 bases at V and 4 bases at J; junction bases unmatched: 13. The CDR3 runs 16 residues. The source is a woman aged 30 to 39 in good health. The chain joins TRBV28 to TRBJ1-1, with 9 positions matching TRBD1. Sequencing was performed on naive CD4+ T cells sorted from blood. The subset is: CD45RA+ positively selected. CDR3 sequence: CASTLFTGGLGTEAFF. CDR3 sequence (DNA): TGTGCCAGCACCCTATTTACAGGGGGCTTGGGCACTGAAGCTTTCTTT.